The 10 T cell receptor beta chains given below trace back to one sample, sequenced in a study of beta chain features in type 1 diabetes. Notes on the study in general: In every one of the four CD4+ subsets, TCRB CDR3s were moderately but significantly shorter in Type 1 diabetes patients.

These receptors lack a known antigen. Since all of the isolated RNA was reverse transcribed, expressed TCRB transcripts were what got sequenced. The assay was immunoSEQ multiplex PCR, and TCRdb's table has in-frame clones only and misses some. This sample has 240,000 or so clones, with roughly 22% found just once. The sample taken for sequencing was naive CD4+ T cells from blood. Receptors were obtained from a woman between 35 and 50 years old with type 1 diabetes.

As for this clone: This sample also contains other DNA sequences that code for the same CDR3. CDR3: CASSVAPGTDTQYF. CDR3 in DNA: TGTGCCAGCAGCGTAGCTCCAGGCACAGATACGCAGTATTTT. V is TRBV9 and J is TRBJ2-3; D gene ambiguous. CDR1 and CDR2 (germline): SGDLS, YYNGEE. The CDR3 spans 14 residues. Deletions cut 0 bases from V and 1 base from J, with 6 bases between.

The chain uses TRBV29-1 and TRBJ1-4; D uncertain. The CDR3 loop spans 12 amino acids. V was shortened by 4 bases and J by 11 bases, with 14 bases between the two germline ends. Germline CDR1 SQVTM, CDR2 ANQGSEA. The DNA of the CDR3 is TGCAGCGTTGGGTGGGGAGGAGCGAAACTGTTTTTT. Translation: CSVGWGGAKLFF.

The CDR3 sequence: CASTGGGPTDTQYF. CDR3 coding DNA: TGTGCCAGCACTGGGGGAGGCCCGACAGATACGCAGTATTTT. The rearrangement uses TRBV7-3 and TRBJ2-3; D is possibly TRBD2 (6 bases). This CDR3 is 14 amino acids long. Germline-derived CDR1 and CDR2 are SGHTA and FQGTGA. Deletions cut 7 bases from V and 3 bases from J, with 14 bases between.

J is TRBJ1-1 and V is TRBV30; D is ambiguous. This CDR3 has 11 residues. The ends were cut back, 3 bases at V and 11 bases at J, with 13 bases in the middle. The germline gives CDR1 GTSNPN, CDR2 SVGIG (reference sequence). The CDR3 nucleotides read TGTGCCTGGAGGGAGGAGGTAGCGGCTTTCTTT. Its protein product is CAWREEVAAFF.

This clone has only a few counts. The chain carries TRBV7-2 and TRBJ2-5; TRBD2 aligns across 7 bases. The CDR3 is 14 residues long. CDR1 is SGHTA and CDR2 is FQGNSA in the germline V gene. After removal of 5 bases from V and 2 bases from J, the junction contained 5 bases not matched to a gene. CDR3 region: CASSPWGGQETQYF. The CDR3 coding sequence is TGTGCCAGCAGCCCCTGGGGAGGGCAAGAGACCCAGTACTTC.

This clone was seen once. The rearrangement joins TRBV7-2 to TRBJ1-3; a possible D gene is TRBD1 (5 bases). CDR3 size: 15 residues. Germline loops: CDR1 SGHTA, CDR2 FQGNSA. The V end lost 5 bases, the J end lost 6 bases, and 17 bases lay between the germline ends. The CDR3 DNA follows: TGTGCCAGCAGCACTGGAGGGCAGGGCGCAAACACCATATATTTT. Its translation is CASSTGGQGANTIYF.

V and J are TRBV15 and TRBJ2-7, with a tentative D call TRBD1 (6 bases). The CDR3 is made up of 14 amino acids. Germline V gene lookup returns CDR1 LNHNV and CDR2 YYDKDF (reference sequence). The germline V and J ends were trimmed by 1 base and 3 bases, with 10 bases remaining between them. The CDR3 loop is CATSRGGQHYEQYF. The CDR3 coding sequence is TGTGCCACCAGCAGAGGCGGACAGCACTACGAGCAGTACTTC.

V gene TRBV27 combines with J gene TRBJ2-2, with TRBD1 matching 7 bases. The CDR3 is 14 amino acids. Germline loops: CDR1 MNHEY, CDR2 SMNVEV (reference sequence). With 8 bases clipped from V and 7 bases from J, the junction kept 10 bases outside the gene matches. This chain's CDR3 is CASGRQGLSGELFF. In nucleotides, the CDR3 is TGTGCCAGCGGGCGACAGGGATTGAGCGGGGAGCTGTTTTTT.

This clone was seen only a few times. The V and J genes are TRBV7-2 and TRBJ2-1; no firm D call. The CDR3 spans 15 residues. Trimming took off 1 base at V and 0 bases at J, with 7 bases between the two ends. The V gene's germline CDR1 is SGHTA and CDR2 FQGNSA. The CDR3 loop reads CASSLVVSSYNEQFF. CDR3 bases: TGTGCCAGCAGCTTAGTCGTTAGCTCCTACAATGAGCAGTTCTTC.

This clone was found a few times. This chain uses TRBV18 with TRBJ1-1, with 8 positions matching TRBD1. Germline CDR1 is KGHSH and CDR2 is LQKENI. The CDR3 length is 15 residues. V trimming: 1 base; J trimming: 5 bases; junction bases outside the gene matches: 6. DNA for the CDR3: TGTGCCAGCTCACCACGCAGGGGGCAAGGTACTGAAGCTTTCTTT. Protein: CASSPRRGQGTEAFF.